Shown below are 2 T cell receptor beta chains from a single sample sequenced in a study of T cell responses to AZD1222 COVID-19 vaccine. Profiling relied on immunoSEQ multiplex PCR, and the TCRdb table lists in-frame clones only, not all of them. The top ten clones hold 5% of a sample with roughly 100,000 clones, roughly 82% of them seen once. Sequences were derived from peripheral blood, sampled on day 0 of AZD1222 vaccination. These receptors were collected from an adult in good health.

The CDR3 loop is CASSLDRGGGNTEAFF. The CDR3 nucleotides read TGTGCCAGCAGCTTAGACAGGGGAGGTGGGAACACTGAAGCTTTCTTT. The chain carries TRBV7-8 and TRBJ1-1; 7 nucleotides agree with TRBD1. The CDR3 is 16 amino acids. Per the germline V gene, CDR1 is SGHVS and CDR2 is FQNEAQ. Trimming cost V 1 base and J 1 base; bases outside gene matches: 6. The full variable domain, in which reference TRBV7-8 and TRBJ1-1 provide the parts outside the CDR3, is GAGVSQSPRYKVAKRGQDVALRCDPISGHVSLFWYQQALGQGPEFLTYFQNEAQLDKSGLPSDRFFAERPEGSVSTLKIQRTQQEDSAVYLCASSLDRGGGNTEAFFGQGTRLTVV.

The CDR3 nucleotides read TGTGCCAGCAGCCGTACGGGACAGGGTGACGGCTACACCTTC. Translated, it gives CASSRTGQGDGYTF. The chain carries TRBV7-8 and TRBJ1-2; 9 bases match TRBD1. CDR1 SGHVS and CDR2 FQNEAQ come from the germline V gene. The CDR3 has 14 amino acids. J was trimmed by 8 bases and V by 5 bases; bases with no gene match: 9.